The 29 T cell receptor beta chains reported below all come from one sample, sequenced in a study of shared clonotypes between healthy human individuals. Clones were read by immunoSEQ multiplex PCR, and TCRdb kept only the in-frame ones, dropping some. Altogether roughly 1,100,000 clones are present, under 80% being singletons, with the ten largest covering approximately 1.5%. The sequenced material came from memory CD4+ T cells sorted from blood. Subset noted: CD45RA-negative fraction. Receptors originate from a young man in good health.

This clone showed up just a few times. This CDR3 is also generated by other DNA sequences in the sample. This chain uses TRBV18 with TRBJ1-5; D remains unclear. The CDR3 runs to 13 residues. V was clipped by 4 bases and J by 0 bases, with 4 bases between them. The germline V gene encodes CDR1 KGHSH and CDR2 LQKENI. Here the CDR3 reads CASSLYSNQPQHF. The CDR3, as DNA: TGTGCCAGCTCACTTTATAGCAATCAGCCCCAGCATTTT.

The gene calls are TRBV27 and TRBJ2-7; maybe TRBD2 (6 bases). V was pared by 4 bases and J by 0 bases, with 13 bases between. The CDR3 covers 15 residues. Germline V gene sequence: CDR1 MNHEY, CDR2 SMNVEV (reference sequence). The CDR3 loop reads CASSSRRAGSYEQYF. The CDR3, as DNA: TGTGCCAGCAGTTCTAGGAGGGCCGGCTCCTACGAGCAGTACTTC.

This chain links TRBV5-1 with TRBJ2-2; a possible D gene is TRBD1 (5 bases). The CDR3 has 15 amino acids. CDR1 is SGHRS, CDR2 YFSETQ, per germline. The germline V and J ends were trimmed by 1 base and 3 bases, with 10 bases remaining between them. The CDR3 coding sequence is TGCGCCAGCAGCTTGATCGGACAAGACACCGGGGAGCTGTTTTTT. Its translation is CASSLIGQDTGELFF.

This clone occurred a few times. CDR3 residues: CASSWGTVGEQYF. In DNA, the CDR3 is TGTGCCAGCAGCTGGGGGACAGTAGGCGAGCAGTACTTC. The chain has TRBV5-8 and TRBJ2-7; TRBD1 agrees at 7 bases. The J segment lost 6 bases and the V segment lost 3 bases, leaving 6 bases of the junction unmatched. Germline CDR1 and CDR2: SGHTS and YDEGEE. There are 13 residues in the CDR3.

The chain joins TRBV6-6 to TRBJ2-7; 9 positions match TRBD1. Germline values: CDR1 MNHNY, CDR2 SVGAGI (reference sequence). J lost 10 bases, V lost 4 bases, and 8 bases had no gene match. The CDR3 spans 13 residues. The CDR3 region is CASSSNRDREQYF. CDR3 DNA sequence: TGTGCCAGCAGTTCCAACCGGGACAGGGAACAGTACTTC.

V usage is TRBV19 and J usage is TRBJ1-6; D possibly corresponds to TRBD1 (6 bases). Germline CDR1 LNHDA, CDR2 SQIVND (reference sequence). CDR3 length: 15 residues. V lost 7 bases to trimming and J lost 11 bases, with 21 bases between them. Here the CDR3 reads CASTHLGQSEAPLHF. The CDR3 DNA reads as TGTGCCAGTACTCACTTAGGACAGTCCGAGGCACCCCTCCACTTT.

CDR3 loop: CASSEFPYGYTF. As DNA, the CDR3 is TGTGCCAGCAGTGAATTCCCTTATGGCTACACCTTC. The chain combines TRBV25-1 with TRBJ1-2; D not resolved. The germline V gene has CDR1 MGHDK and CDR2 SYGVNS. The CDR3 sequence is 12 residues long. V lost 1 base and J 5 bases, leaving 5 bases between the germline ends.

In regard to this clone: This specimen includes other DNA sequences encoding the same CDR3. The chain carries TRBV11-1 and TRBJ2-5; 7 bases map to TRBD2. The V gene's germline CDR1 is SGHAT and CDR2 FQDESV (reference sequence). This CDR3 spans 13 amino acids. V trimming: 5 bases; J trimming: 3 bases; junction bases outside the gene matches: 3. The CDR3 sequence: CASSLGGKETQYF. DNA of the CDR3: TGTGCCAGCAGCCTGGGAGGGAAAGAGACCCAGTACTTC.

J is TRBJ1-2 and V is TRBV25-1; D gene uncertain. Trimming left V 1 base short and J 4 bases short, with 1 base between. The CDR3 runs to 11 residues. Germline V gives CDR1 MGHDK, CDR2 SYGVNS. CDR3 bases: TGTGCCAGCAGTGAATCCTATGGCTACACCTTC. Translated, it gives CASSESYGYTF.

This chain connects TRBV4-1 to TRBJ1-2, with no clear D. The length of the CDR3 is 14 residues. Trimming pared 1 base from V and 5 bases from J, leaving 11 bases between. Germline values: CDR1 MGHRA, CDR2 YSYEKL. CDR3 residues: CASSQGVGAYGYTF. The CDR3, as DNA: TGCGCCAGCAGCCAAGGGGTTGGAGCATATGGCTACACCTTC.

The chain links TRBV10-2 to TRBJ2-7; D may be TRBD1 or TRBD2 (5 bases each). Trimming removed 6 bases at V and 0 bases at J, with 12 bases between. CDR3 length: 14 residues. Germline V lookup: CDR1 WSHSY, CDR2 SAAADI. The CDR3 spells CASSGPGRSYEQYF. The CDR3 region has the DNA TGCGCCAGCAGCGGACCGGGACGCTCCTACGAGCAGTACTTC.

The CDR3 loop is CASSVTGMRETQYF. The CDR3 region has the DNA TGTGCCAGCAGCGTCACAGGGATGCGGGAGACCCAGTACTTC. This sequence joins TRBV7-9 and TRBJ2-5; D is possibly TRBD1 (6 bases). The germline V and J ends were trimmed by 5 bases and 5 bases, with 15 bases remaining between them. The CDR3 sequence is 14 residues long. Germline loops: CDR1 SEHNR, CDR2 FQNEAQ (reference sequence).

This clone came up a few times. This chain connects TRBV4-1 to TRBJ1-1; tentatively, D is TRBD1 (5 bases). The CDR3 is made up of 16 amino acids. CDR1 MGHRA and CDR2 YSYEKL come from the germline V gene. V gave up 4 bases and J gave up 3 bases, with 18 bases separating them. CDR3 bases: TGCGCCAGCAGCCTCCCAAGATTGAGGGGCCACACTGAAGCTTTCTTT. This translates into CASSLPRLRGHTEAFF.

The V call is TRBV5-4, the J call TRBJ2-7; TRBD1 agrees at 8 bases. V shed 3 bases, J shed 9 bases, and the junction held 11 bases outside the gene matches. This CDR3 comprises 14 residues. Germline values: CDR1 SGHNT, CDR2 YYREEE (reference sequence). This CDR3 is CASSWTGRDDAQYF. In DNA, the CDR3 is TGTGCCAGCAGCTGGACAGGGCGGGATGATGCGCAGTACTTC.

The sample holds a few counts of this clone. This sequence joins TRBV10-1 and TRBJ1-4; 10 bases align to TRBD1. Germline V gene sequence: CDR1 WNHNN, CDR2 SYGVQD (reference sequence). With 5 bases clipped from V and 7 bases from J, the junction kept 16 bases outside the gene matches. This CDR3 has 18 amino acids. This chain's CDR3 is CASSPGTGAFGVGEKLFF. As DNA, the CDR3 is TGCGCCAGCAGTCCCGGGACAGGGGCCTTCGGGGTTGGTGAAAAACTGTTTTTT.

The rearrangement joins TRBV9 to TRBJ2-1, with TRBD2 identical over 14 bases. This CDR3 is 17 amino acids long. The V gene's germline CDR1 is SGDLS and CDR2 YYNGEE. V lost 1 base to trimming and J lost 6 bases; unmatched junction nucleotides: 6. The CDR3 spells CASSVTTSGRAVNEQFF. CDR3 coding DNA: TGTGCCAGCAGCGTAACGACTAGCGGGAGGGCCGTCAATGAGCAGTTCTTC.

This clone was counted between two and nine times. The chain is built from TRBV4-2 and TRBJ2-7; 14 bases are shared with TRBD2. V lost 4 bases and J lost 6; bases outside the gene matches: 11. CDR1 and CDR2 from the germline V gene are LGHNA and YNFKEQ. The CDR3 extends over 17 amino acids. The CDR3: CASSRVTSGGGPGEQYF. The CDR3 nucleotides read TGTGCCAGCAGCCGCGTGACTAGCGGGGGGGGGCCCGGCGAGCAGTACTTC.

This clone was seen repeatedly, ten times or more. V usage is TRBV29-1 and J usage is TRBJ2-1, with D maybe TRBD2 (7 bases). The V gene's germline CDR1 is SQVTM and CDR2 ANQGSEA. There are 15 residues in the CDR3. Trimming removed 5 bases from V and 0 bases from J, with 14 bases in between. Here the CDR3 reads CSVKGGADSYNEQFF. DNA of the CDR3: TGCAGCGTTAAAGGGGGGGCGGACTCCTACAATGAGCAGTTCTTC.

This chain uses TRBV7-9 with TRBJ2-7; a weak D match, TRBD2 (6 bases). CDR1 is SEHNR, CDR2 FQNEAQ, per germline (reference sequence). Trimming pared 3 bases from V and 0 bases from J, leaving 18 bases between. The CDR3 consists of 17 residues. CDR3 in amino acids: CASSLERWGRSSYEQYF. The CDR3 region has the DNA TGTGCCAGCAGCTTGGAGAGGTGGGGGAGGAGCTCCTACGAGCAGTACTTC.

The chain recombines TRBV5-1 with TRBJ1-1; no definite D call. Per germline, CDR1 SGHRS and CDR2 YFSETQ. V lost 1 base and J 4 bases, leaving 14 bases between the germline ends. The length of the CDR3 is 15 residues. The DNA for the CDR3 is TGCGCCAGCAGCTTGAGCGCCGGGGTGGGCACTGAAGCTTTCTTT. This encodes CASSLSAGVGTEAFF.

The chain recombines TRBV6-1 with TRBJ1-5; D is possibly TRBD1 (5 bases). Germline V gene sequence: CDR1 MNHNS, CDR2 SASEGT. Trimming took 6 bases from V and 4 from J, leaving 16 bases between them. This CDR3 contains 15 residues. The CDR3 DNA reads TGTGCCAGCAGACTTGGCGGGGCCATGAATCAGCCCCAGCATTTT. Residues: CASRLGGAMNQPQHF.

In its sample, this clone was seen once. The chain joins TRBV28 to TRBJ1-5, with 7 bases that match TRBD1. Germline trimming cut 5 bases from V and 5 bases from J; bases unmatched to any gene: 9. Germline V gene data show CDR1 as MDHEN and CDR2 as SYDVKM. The CDR3 consists of 15 residues. The CDR3 loop is CASSAHRGTHQPQHF. CDR3 in DNA: TGTGCCAGCAGTGCACACAGGGGAACGCATCAGCCCCAGCATTTT.

A remark on this clone: Other DNA sequences in the same sample also yield this CDR3. V is TRBV7-2 and J is TRBJ1-5; D ambiguous. Germline V CDR1 and CDR2: SGHTA, FQGNSA. V gave up 2 bases and J gave up 2 bases, with 4 bases separating them. The CDR3 is 13 residues long. DNA for the CDR3: TGTGCCAGCAGCTTAAAGGGCAATCAGCCCCAGCATTTT. It is translated as CASSLKGNQPQHF.

This clone was picked up one time. The chain has TRBV7-2 and TRBJ2-7, with 10 bases lining up with TRBD1. V lost 3 bases and J lost 3; bases outside the gene matches: 5. The length of the CDR3 is 15 residues. The germline V gene has CDR1 SGHTA and CDR2 FQGNSA. The CDR3 coding sequence is TGTGCCAGCAGCTTCGCAAGGGACAGGGGCTACGAGCAGTACTTC. It specifies CASSFARDRGYEQYF.

This chain uses TRBV14 with TRBJ2-3, with 12 bases identical to TRBD2. Per the germline V gene, CDR1 is SGHDN and CDR2 is FVKESK. CDR3 length equals 16 residues. After removal of 0 bases from V and 5 bases from J, the junction contained 3 bases not matched to a gene. The CDR3: CASSQDPGLAGDTQYF. The CDR3 DNA follows: TGTGCCAGCAGCCAAGATCCGGGACTAGCGGGAGATACGCAGTATTTT. Full variable domain (outside the CDR3, taken from reference TRBV14 and TRBJ2-3): EAGVTQFPSHSVIEKGQTVTLRCDPISGHDNLYWYRRVMGKEIKFLLHFVKESKQDESGMPNNRFLAERTGGTYSTLKVQPAELEDSGVYFCASSQDPGLAGDTQYFGPGTRLTVL.

This clone appeared once. This chain joins TRBV7-8 and TRBJ2-5; 10 bases line up with TRBD2. J gave up 0 bases and V 5 bases, and 3 bases lay outside the gene matches. Germline V gene lookup returns CDR1 SGHVS and CDR2 FQNEAQ. The CDR3 spans 15 residues. The CDR3 here is CASSRSGGHQETQYF. CDR3 coding DNA: TGTGCCAGCAGCCGTAGCGGGGGGCACCAAGAGACCCAGTACTTC.

This chain uses TRBV4-1 with TRBJ2-3; 7 bases map to TRBD1. This CDR3 comprises 16 residues. J lost 3 bases, V lost 6 bases, and 12 bases had no gene match. The germline gives CDR1 MGHRA, CDR2 YSYEKL. The CDR3 sequence: CASSPDRNLGTDTQYF. CDR3 nucleotides: TGCGCCAGCAGTCCGGACAGGAATTTGGGGACAGATACGCAGTATTTT.

This clone came up a few times. The J gene is TRBJ1-6, the V gene TRBV27; D uncertain. Germline loops: CDR1 MNHEY, CDR2 SMNVEV (reference sequence). The CDR3 is made up of 13 amino acids. Trimming stripped 10 bases from V and 7 bases from J, with 14 bases between. The CDR3 DNA is TGTGCCACTCCAAAGACGAGGAATTCACCCCTCCACTTT. Encoded protein: CATPKTRNSPLHF.

This clone has ten or more counts. This sequence joins TRBV4-3 and TRBJ1-1; a possible D gene is TRBD1 (5 bases). CDR3 size: 14 residues. V lost 6 bases and J lost 0, with 11 bases in between. Germline V gene lookup returns CDR1 LGHNA and CDR2 YSLEER. The CDR3 nucleotides read TGCGCCAGCAGTAGGGGCGCGGTGAACACTGAAGCTTTCTTT. Protein sequence: CASSRGAVNTEAFF.